These 10 T cell receptor beta chains were all obtained from the same sample, sequenced in a study of cytomegalovirus exposure and HLA in healthy donors. The PCR used 60 Vbeta and 13 Jbeta primers. Clones were sequenced by immunoSEQ multiplex PCR, and TCRdb holds only the in-frame ones, with some missing. Of around 150,000 clones listed, about 76% are singletons. Sequencing was performed on PBMCs. These receptors were collected from a male donor in good health and CMV-seropositive.

The V call is TRBV7-9, the J call TRBJ1-2; 7 nucleotides align to TRBD1. The CDR3 sequence is 16 residues long. V lost 4 bases to trimming and J lost 0 bases; unmatched junction nucleotides: 8. Per germline, CDR1 SEHNR and CDR2 FQNEAQ (reference sequence). The CDR3 DNA sequence: TGTGCCAGCAGCTCCCCGGACAGGCCTACTAACTATGGCTACACCTTC. It is translated as CASSSPDRPTNYGYTF.

The rearrangement joins TRBV4-3 to TRBJ2-1; 7 bases match TRBD2. The germline V gene has CDR1 LGHNA and CDR2 YSLEER. CDR3 length equals 17 residues. J gave up 4 bases and V 0 bases, and 9 bases lay outside the gene matches. The CDR3 loop is CASSQDLLREWYNEQFF. The CDR3 region has the DNA TGCGCCAGCAGCCAAGATCTCTTGCGGGAGTGGTACAATGAGCAGTTCTTC.

The sample holds one count of this clone. The chain recombines TRBV4-1 with TRBJ2-5; D possibly corresponds to TRBD2 (6 bases). Trimming removed 4 bases from V and 5 bases from J, with 11 bases in between. CDR1 and CDR2 (germline): MGHRA, YSYEKL. CDR3 length equals 13 residues. Here the CDR3 DNA reads TGCGCCAGCAGCCCCTTGCGGGGTGAGACCCAGTACTTC. Translation gives CASSPLRGETQYF.

The chain combines TRBV15 with TRBJ2-4; 7 bases agree with TRBD1. Germline V gives CDR1 LNHNV, CDR2 YYDKDF (reference sequence). V lost 4 bases to trimming and J lost 3 bases; unmatched junction nucleotides: 6. The CDR3 has 15 amino acids. The CDR3: CATSTDREIKNIQYF. CDR3 DNA sequence: TGTGCCACCAGCACCGACAGGGAAATCAAAAACATTCAGTACTTC. Full variable domain (remainder filled in from reference TRBV15 and TRBJ2-4): DAMVIQNPRYQVTQFGKPVTLSCSQTLNHNVMYWYQQKSSQAPKLLFHYYDKDFNNEADTPDNFQSRRPNTSFCFLDIRSPGLGDTAMYLCATSTDREIKNIQYFGAGTRLSVL.

V and J are TRBV2 and TRBJ2-5, with 7 bases matching TRBD2. Per the germline V gene, CDR1 is SNHLY and CDR2 is FYNNEI. With V trimmed by 9 bases and J by 2 bases, 3 bases remained unmatched. There are 12 residues in the CDR3. The CDR3 nucleotides read TGTGCCAGTTGGGGGGGTCAAGAGACCCAGTACTTC. Its translation is CASWGGQETQYF.

The CDR3, as DNA: TGTGCCAGCAGTGAACCAGCGGCAAGCTCCTACGAGCAGTACTTC. Its protein is CASSEPAASSYEQYF. V usage is TRBV6-1 and J usage is TRBJ2-7; TRBD2 might be the D (5 bases). CDR3 length: 15 residues. Germline CDR1 is MNHNS and CDR2 is SASEGT. V dropped 2 bases and J dropped 0 bases, with 11 bases sitting between them.

This clone was picked up one time. The CDR3: CASSQDRSRGESYEQYF. CDR3 nucleotides: TGTGCCAGCAGCCAAGATCGTTCCAGGGGGGAAAGCTACGAGCAGTACTTC. The chain is built from TRBV4-2 and TRBJ2-7; D is perhaps TRBD1 (7 bases). V lost 0 bases and J 3 bases, leaving 18 bases between the germline ends. Germline CDR1 reads LGHNA; CDR2 reads YNFKEQ. The CDR3 is 17 residues long.

The chain combines TRBV10-3 with TRBJ1-1; TRBD1 agrees at 11 bases. Trimming cost V 6 bases and J 4 bases; bases outside gene matches: 4. This CDR3 has 14 amino acids. Germline V gene sequence: CDR1 ENHRY, CDR2 SYGVKD. CDR3 nucleotides: TGTGCCATCAGACCGGGACAGGGGGGCACTGAAGCTTTCTTT. Its protein is CAIRPGQGGTEAFF.

V usage is TRBV7-2 and J usage is TRBJ1-3, with D tentatively TRBD1 (6 bases). The CDR3 covers 15 residues. CDR1 SGHTA and CDR2 FQGNSA come from the germline V gene. V lost 4 bases and J 2 bases, leaving 12 bases between the germline ends. The CDR3, as DNA: TGTGCCAGCAGCTCGGACAGCCGTACTGGAAACACCATATATTTT. Its protein product is CASSSDSRTGNTIYF. The variable domain in full, with the rest retrieved from reference TRBV7-2 and TRBJ1-3, is GAGVSQSPSNKVTEKGKDVELRCDPISGHTALYWYRQSLGQGLEFLIYFQGNSAPDKSGLPSDRFSAERTGGSVSTLTIQRTQQEDSAVYLCASSSDSRTGNTIYFGEGSWLTVV.

The genes are TRBV5-6 and TRBJ2-3; 7 nucleotides match TRBD2. Germline V gene data show CDR1 as SGHDT and CDR2 as YYEEEE. The V segment lost 3 bases and the J segment 6 bases; nucleotides outside the gene matches: 4. The CDR3 runs 13 residues. CDR3 sequence: CASSSGLGDTQYF. The CDR3 nucleotides are TGTGCCAGCAGCTCCGGACTAGGGGATACGCAGTATTTT.